The rows below give T cell receptor beta chains drawn from one sample of a study of T cell changes during pregnancy in multiple sclerosis. Profiled with immunoSEQ multiplex PCR; TCRdb holds only in-frame clones, not every one. The sample lists some 85,000 clones; roughly 93% were seen once. Source: peripheral blood, taken in the third trimester of pregnancy. These receptors all stem from a female donor with multiple sclerosis, enrolled in a pregnancy study. Each CDR3 is given with its conserved first and last residue. The D gene is left open where the match is weak. Clone size is stated in some rows and not others, as once, few, many or a class when expanded.

j_call clone_size v_call d_call cdr3_nt cdr3_aa
TRBJ2-7 NA TRBV7-2 TRBD1 TGTGCCAGCAGCCCCGGGACAGTCACATCCTACGAGCAGTACTTC CASSPGTVTSYEQYF
TRBJ2-7 few TRBV7-6 TRBD2 TGTGCCAGCAGCGCAATACTAGCGGGAATAGTCGAGCAGTACTTC CASSAILAGIVEQYF
TRBJ2-1 NA TRBV18 NA TGTGCCACGAACACAGGGTTCAATGAGCAGTTCTTC CATNTGFNEQFF
TRBJ2-3 NA TRBV27 NA TGTGCCAGCAGTTTAGGGGGACTTCCAGATACGCAGTATTTT CASSLGGLPDTQYF
TRBJ2-1 once TRBV6-5 TRBD1 TGTGCCAGCAGGAAACAGGGGGGACAGGGCAATGAGCAGTTCTTC CASRKQGGQGNEQFF
TRBJ1-2 NA TRBV15 TRBD1 TGTGCCACCAGCGGGATCAGGGGGATAAACTATGGCTACACCTTC CATSGIRGINYGYTF
TRBJ2-5 once TRBV29-1 TRBD1 TGCAGCGTTGCACAGGGGTGGGAGACCCAGTACTTC CSVAQGWETQYF
TRBJ2-3 NA TRBV6-5 NA TGTGCCAGCAGTTCATCGCCCCGGGGCACAGATACGCAGTATTTT CASSSSPRGTDTQYF
TRBJ1-3 NA TRBV27 NA TGTGCCAGCAGTTTGGGTTCGGGGGCTGGAAACACCATATATTTT CASSLGSGAGNTIYF
TRBJ2-7 NA TRBV5-5 NA TGTGCCAGCAGCCGGACGGGGGCCTACGAGCAGTACTTC CASSRTGAYEQYF
TRBJ2-3 NA TRBV5-6 NA TGTGCCAGCAGCTTTGGAGGGACTAGCACAGATACGCAGTATTTT CASSFGGTSTDTQYF
TRBJ1-1 NA TRBV28 TRBD1 TGTGCCAGCAGGGGGGGGACAGGGGGCACTGAAGCTTTCTTT CASRGGTGGTEAFF
TRBJ2-7 NA TRBV29-1 TRBD1 TGCAGCGCCACCTTCGGGGGACAGGGCCCCTACGAGCAGTACTTC CSATFGGQGPYEQYF
TRBJ1-1 NA TRBV5-6 TRBD1 TGTGCCAGCAGCACCAGGACAGGGGGCCTCCTCATGAACACTGAAGCTTTCTTT CASSTRTGGLLMNTEAFF
TRBJ2-7 NA TRBV19 TRBD2 TGTGCCAGTAGTACCCTTTTAACAGCGGGAGGGTACGAGCAGTACTTC CASSTLLTAGGYEQYF
TRBJ2-7 NA TRBV20-1 NA TGCAGTGCTTTCAGCTACGAGCAGTACTTC CSAFSYEQYF
TRBJ2-5 NA TRBV29-1 NA TGCAGCGTTCGCGGGATGTACCAAGAGACCCAGTACTTC CSVRGMYQETQYF
TRBJ2-7 NA TRBV7-9 NA TGTGCCAGCAGCTTCCGGGGAGGCCTAAGCTCCTACGAGCAGTACTTC CASSFRGGLSSYEQYF
TRBJ2-2 NA TRBV13 NA TGTGCGGCCCCGACGACTGACACCGGGGAGCTGTTTTTT CAAPTTDTGELFF
TRBJ2-7 NA TRBV29-1 TRBD2 TGCAGCGTTGGTTATAGAGCGGGAAACTACGAGCAGTACTTC CSVGYRAGNYEQYF
TRBJ2-7 NA TRBV29-1 NA TGCAGCGTTGAAGAAGGAGGAGGTGAGCAGTACTTC CSVEEGGGEQYF
TRBJ1-2 NA TRBV29-1 NA TGCAGCGTTGAAACCACCCTTAACATCAGGGTGCTGATGGGCTACACCTTC CSVETTLNIRVLMGYTF
TRBJ2-5 once TRBV2 NA TGTGCCAGCAGTGACCCCAGGGAACAAGAGACCCAGTACTTC CASSDPREQETQYF
TRBJ1-5 NA TRBV27 NA TGTGCCAGCAGTTTATACGGAGGCAATCAGCCCCAGCATTTT CASSLYGGNQPQHF
TRBJ2-2 NA TRBV25-1 NA TGTGCCAGCAGTGAATATTTTACGGGGGTTCGGTCCGGGGAGCTGTTTTTT CASSEYFTGVRSGELFF
TRBJ2-2 NA TRBV5-5 TRBD1 TGTGCCAGCAGCTTCCGGGACAGGACTCGGGGGCTGTTTTTT CASSFRDRTRGLFF
TRBJ2-4 NA TRBV28 TRBD1 TGTGCCACCGCTCTGGACAGGGTTGATATTCAGTACTTC CATALDRVDIQYF
TRBJ1-2 NA TRBV29-1 NA TGCAGCGTTGAAGATGAAGGAGGAAATGGCTACACCTTC CSVEDEGGNGYTF
TRBJ2-2 NA TRBV19 TRBD2 TGTGCCAGTGGGACTAGAAGGGGCGCCGGGGAGCTGTTTTTT CASGTRRGAGELFF
TRBJ1-1 NA TRBV13 TRBD1 TGTGCCAGCAGCTTAGGCCTACCCGGGACAGGGCGAGTGGGCACTGAAGCTTTCTTT CASSLGLPGTGRVGTEAFF
TRBJ1-5 once TRBV7-9 TRBD1 TGTGCCAGCAGCTTAGAGGTAGGGGACAGGAATCAGCCCCAGCATTTT CASSLEVGDRNQPQHF
TRBJ2-7 few TRBV5-1 TRBD2 TGCGCCAGCAGCCCCGGACTAGCGGGAGTCGAGCAGTACTTC CASSPGLAGVEQYF
TRBJ2-7 NA TRBV6-5 NA TGTGCCAGCAGTTACGGGGCGCTAGCGCCTTCCTACGAGCAGTACTTC CASSYGALAPSYEQYF
TRBJ2-1 NA TRBV27 TRBD2 TGTGCCAGCAGTTTCTTCATGGCGGGAGTGAGCAATGAGCAGTTCTTC CASSFFMAGVSNEQFF
TRBJ2-7 NA TRBV23-1 NA TGCGCCAGCAGTCAATCACTCGCTAGCGCCTACGAGCAGTACTTC CASSQSLASAYEQYF
TRBJ2-2 NA TRBV5-1 TRBD1 TGCGCCAGCAGCTTGGTACAGGGGGGCCGGCGGGAGCTGTTTTTT CASSLVQGGRRELFF
TRBJ2-5 once TRBV30 TRBD1 TGTGCCTGTAACAGGGGTAGGTCCCAGTACTTC CACNRGRSQYF
TRBJ2-5 NA TRBV13 TRBD2 TGTGCCAGCAGCTTAGAAGGGACTAGCGGGGAAGAGACCCAGTACTTC CASSLEGTSGEETQYF
TRBJ2-1 NA TRBV7-8 TRBD2 TGTGCCAGCAGCGTCGCTAGCGGGGGTTCCTACAATGAGCAGTTCTTC CASSVASGGSYNEQFF
TRBJ2-7 NA TRBV7-2 TRBD1 TGTGCCAGCAGCATAGGGGGACAGGGCTACGAGCAGTACTTC CASSIGGQGYEQYF
TRBJ1-1 NA TRBV7-9 NA TGTGCCAGCAGCCCGGGGAGACCGGAAGCTTTCTTT CASSPGRPEAFF
TRBJ2-7 NA TRBV28 TRBD2 TGTGCCAGCAGAAACTCCCCAGGGCTAGCGGCGGAGTGGCTGTACTTC CASRNSPGLAAEWLYF
TRBJ2-3 once TRBV2 TRBD1 TGTGCCAGCGGAAGGACAGGGGGCACAGATACGCAGTATTTT CASGRTGGTDTQYF
TRBJ2-5 NA TRBV11-2 NA TGTGCCAGCAGCTTAAAGGACTTTGGAAAAGAGACCCAGTACTTC CASSLKDFGKETQYF
TRBJ2-1 NA TRBV7-9 TRBD2 TGTGCCAGCAGCTTAGGTTCTAGCGGAATCTCCTACAATGAGCAGTTCTTC CASSLGSSGISYNEQFF
TRBJ2-5 NA TRBV11-2 NA TGTGCCAGCAGCTTAGATACGGTGACCCAGTACTTC CASSLDTVTQYF
TRBJ1-1 NA TRBV6-5 NA TGTGCCAGCAGTTCTCCGCGGCGGGGGGTGAACACTGAAGCTTTCTTT CASSSPRRGVNTEAFF
TRBJ2-5 NA TRBV5-1 TRBD2 TGCGCCAGCAGCTTGAATCGCAGCGGGATAAACCAAGAGACCCAGTACTTC CASSLNRSGINQETQYF
TRBJ2-3 NA TRBV29-1 TRBD2 TGCAGCGCCACTGGGACTAGCGGGAGGATCACAGATACGCAGTATTTT CSATGTSGRITDTQYF
TRBJ2-7 NA TRBV12-5 TRBD1 TGTGCTAGTGGCCTCTTTTACAGGGGCAACGAGCAGTACTTC CASGLFYRGNEQYF
TRBJ2-1 NA TRBV11-2 NA TGTGCCAGCAGCTTAGCTGGGGAGCCTAGGAATGAGCAGTTCTTC CASSLAGEPRNEQFF
TRBJ2-1 NA TRBV27 TRBD1 TGTGCCAGCAGTTTAAGCAGGACAGGGACCTACAATGAGCAGTTCTTC CASSLSRTGTYNEQFF
TRBJ2-1 NA TRBV29-1 NA TGCAGCGCCATAAGCGGCGGTCGCTACAATGAGCAGTTCTTC CSAISGGRYNEQFF
TRBJ2-7 NA TRBV19 TRBD2 TGTGCCAGTAGTATGTCGGGGGGCGAGCAGTACTTC CASSMSGGEQYF
TRBJ2-1 NA TRBV6-1 NA TGTGCCAGCATCAGGGACTCGTACAATGAGCAGTTCTTC CASIRDSYNEQFF
TRBJ1-2 NA TRBV7-3 TRBD1 TGTGCCAGCAGGCAGGGGGGAAGAAGTTTCTACACCTTC CASRQGGRSFYTF
TRBJ2-1 once TRBV5-4 TRBD2 TGTGCCAGCAGTAATCCCCTGACTAGCGGGGACAATGAGCAGTTCTTC CASSNPLTSGDNEQFF
TRBJ2-7 NA TRBV7-6 TRBD2 TGTGCCAGCAGCTTAGAAGGGAGCGGGAGCTCCTACGAGCAGTACTTC CASSLEGSGSSYEQYF
TRBJ1-1 NA TRBV6-5 NA TGTGCCAGCAGTTCCGTTATGACTGAAGCTTTCTTT CASSSVMTEAFF